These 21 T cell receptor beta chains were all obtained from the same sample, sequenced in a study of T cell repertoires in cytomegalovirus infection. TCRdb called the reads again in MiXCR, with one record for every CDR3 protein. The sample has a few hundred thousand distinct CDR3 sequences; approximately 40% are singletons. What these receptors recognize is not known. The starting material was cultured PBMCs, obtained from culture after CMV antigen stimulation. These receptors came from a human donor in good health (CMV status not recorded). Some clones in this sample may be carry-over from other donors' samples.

Written as DNA, the CDR3 is TGTGCCAGCAGTGACCCAGGGGAGGCTGGAAACACCATATATTTT. Protein: CASSDPGEAGNTIYF. This rearrangement joins TRBV2 to TRBJ1-3, with D possibly TRBD1 on 6 matching bases. Germline V gene sequence: CDR1 SNHLY, CDR2 FYNNEI. The CDR3 spans 15 residues. Trimming took 3 bases from V and 2 from J, leaving 11 bases between them.

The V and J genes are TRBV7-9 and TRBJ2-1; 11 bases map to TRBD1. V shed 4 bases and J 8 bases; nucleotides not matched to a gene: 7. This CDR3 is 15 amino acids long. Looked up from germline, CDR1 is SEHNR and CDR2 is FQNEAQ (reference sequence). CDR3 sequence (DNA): TGTGCCAGCAGCTCCGGACAGGGGGCGGACTATGAGCAGTTCTTC. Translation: CASSSGQGADYEQFF.

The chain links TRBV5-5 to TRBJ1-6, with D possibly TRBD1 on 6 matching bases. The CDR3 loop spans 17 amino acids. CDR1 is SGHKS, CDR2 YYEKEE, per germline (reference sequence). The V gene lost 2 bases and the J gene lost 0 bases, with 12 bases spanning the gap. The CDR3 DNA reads TGTGCCAGCAGCTTCGGACAGCCGCTCTCCTATAATTCACCCCTCCACTTT. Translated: CASSFGQPLSYNSPLHF.

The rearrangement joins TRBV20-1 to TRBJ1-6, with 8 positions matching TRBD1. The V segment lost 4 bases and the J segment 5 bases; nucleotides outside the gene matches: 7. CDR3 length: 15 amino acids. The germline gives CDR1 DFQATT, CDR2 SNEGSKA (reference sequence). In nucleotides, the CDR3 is TGCAGTGCTACCCGGACAGGGCGAGATAATTCACCCCTCCACTTT. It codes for CSATRTGRDNSPLHF.

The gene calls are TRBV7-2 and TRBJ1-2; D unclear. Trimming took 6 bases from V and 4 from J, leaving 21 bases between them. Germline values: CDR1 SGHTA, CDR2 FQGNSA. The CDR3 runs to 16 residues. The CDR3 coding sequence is TGTGCCAGCAGGACTCGGAGACCCTCTAACCCCTATGGCTACACCTTC. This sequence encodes CASRTRRPSNPYGYTF.

The DNA of the CDR3 is TGTGCCAGCACTAAAGAGTGGGGACTAGTTGGTGGAGATACGCAGTATTTT. Translation: CASTKEWGLVGGDTQYF. The chain joins TRBV6-2 or TRBV6-3 to TRBJ2-3; 8 bases line up with TRBD2. The CDR3 has 17 residues. The V gene end was trimmed by 7 bases and the J gene end by 5 bases; junction bases not matched to a gene: 17. Germline lookup yields CDR1 MNHEY and CDR2 SVGEGT.

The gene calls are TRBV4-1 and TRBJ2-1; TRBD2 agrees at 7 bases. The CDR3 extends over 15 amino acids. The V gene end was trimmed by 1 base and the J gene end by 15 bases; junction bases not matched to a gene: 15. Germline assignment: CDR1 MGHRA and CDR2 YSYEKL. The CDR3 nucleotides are TGCGCCAGCAGCCAAGGGGGGACTACCGGACTCGCAGGGTTCTTC. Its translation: CASSQGGTTGLAGFF.

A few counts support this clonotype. The DNA of the CDR3 is TGTGCCAGCAGCTCAGACTCGACTGGGGGGGAGCAGTACTTC. It codes for CASSSDSTGGEQYF. This chain connects TRBV5-4 to TRBJ2-7; tentatively, D is TRBD2 (6 bases). Germline V gives CDR1 SGHNT, CDR2 YYREEE (reference sequence). The CDR3 loop spans 14 amino acids. The ends were cut back, 3 bases at V and 7 bases at J, with 17 bases in the middle.

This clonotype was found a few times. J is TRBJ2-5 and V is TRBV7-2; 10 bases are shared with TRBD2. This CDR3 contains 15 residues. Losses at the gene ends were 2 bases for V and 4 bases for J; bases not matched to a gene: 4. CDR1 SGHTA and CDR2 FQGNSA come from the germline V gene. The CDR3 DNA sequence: TGTGCCAGCAGCTTAACAGCGGGAGGGGGAGAGACCCAGTACTTC. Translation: CASSLTAGGGETQYF.

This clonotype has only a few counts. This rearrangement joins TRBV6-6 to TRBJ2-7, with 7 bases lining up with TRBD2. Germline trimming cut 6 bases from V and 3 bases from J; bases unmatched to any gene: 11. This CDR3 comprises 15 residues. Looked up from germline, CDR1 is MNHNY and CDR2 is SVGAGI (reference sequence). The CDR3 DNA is TGTGCCAGCAGGAGCCAGGGCAGCGGGATCTACGAGCAGTACTTC. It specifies CASRSQGSGIYEQYF.

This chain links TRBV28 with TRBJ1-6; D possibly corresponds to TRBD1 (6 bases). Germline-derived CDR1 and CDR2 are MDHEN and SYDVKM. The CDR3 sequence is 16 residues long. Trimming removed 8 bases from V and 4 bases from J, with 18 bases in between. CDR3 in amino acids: CASGLGGGAYNSPLHF. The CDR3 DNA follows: TGTGCCAGCGGGCTAGGCGGGGGCGCGTATAATTCACCCCTCCACTTT.

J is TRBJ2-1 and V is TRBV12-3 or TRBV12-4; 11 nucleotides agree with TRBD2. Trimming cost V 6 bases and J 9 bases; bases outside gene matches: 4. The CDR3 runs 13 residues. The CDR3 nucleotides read TGTGCCAGCAGGGCAACTAGCGGGGGTGAGCAGTTCTTC. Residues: CASRATSGGEQFF.

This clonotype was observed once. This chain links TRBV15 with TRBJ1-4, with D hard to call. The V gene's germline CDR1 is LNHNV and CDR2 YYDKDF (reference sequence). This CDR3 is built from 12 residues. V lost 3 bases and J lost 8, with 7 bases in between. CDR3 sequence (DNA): TGTGCCACCAGCAGGCGGACGGAAAAACTGTTTTTT. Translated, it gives CATSRRTEKLFF.

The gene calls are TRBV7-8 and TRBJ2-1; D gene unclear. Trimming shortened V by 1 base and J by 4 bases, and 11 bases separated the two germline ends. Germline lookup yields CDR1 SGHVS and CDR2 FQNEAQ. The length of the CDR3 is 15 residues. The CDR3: CASSLVSSPYNEQFF. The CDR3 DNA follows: TGTGCCAGCAGCTTAGTCTCCAGCCCGTACAATGAGCAGTTCTTC.

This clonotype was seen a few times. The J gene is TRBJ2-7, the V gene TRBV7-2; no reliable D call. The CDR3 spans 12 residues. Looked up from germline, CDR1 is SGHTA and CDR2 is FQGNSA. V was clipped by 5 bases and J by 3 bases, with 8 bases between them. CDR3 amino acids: CASSIPDYEQYF. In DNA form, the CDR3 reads TGTGCCAGCAGCATACCAGACTACGAGCAGTACTTC.

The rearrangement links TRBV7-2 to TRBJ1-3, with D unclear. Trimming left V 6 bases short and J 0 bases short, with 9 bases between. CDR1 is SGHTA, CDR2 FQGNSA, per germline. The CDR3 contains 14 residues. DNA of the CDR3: TGTGCCAGCAGGGCGAAAAACTCTGGAAACACCATATATTTT. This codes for CASRAKNSGNTIYF.

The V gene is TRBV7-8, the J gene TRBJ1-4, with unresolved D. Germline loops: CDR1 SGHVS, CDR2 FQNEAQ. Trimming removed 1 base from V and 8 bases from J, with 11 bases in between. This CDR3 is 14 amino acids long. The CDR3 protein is CASSLVGQAEKLFF. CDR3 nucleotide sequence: TGTGCCAGCAGCTTAGTGGGTCAGGCAGAAAAACTGTTTTTT.

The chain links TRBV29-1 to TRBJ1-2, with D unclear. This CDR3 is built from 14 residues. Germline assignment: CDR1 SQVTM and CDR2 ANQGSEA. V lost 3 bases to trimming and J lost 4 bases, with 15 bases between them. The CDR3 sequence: CSVEQDPSSYGYTF. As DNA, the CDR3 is TGCAGCGTTGAGCAGGATCCAAGTAGCTATGGCTACACCTTC.

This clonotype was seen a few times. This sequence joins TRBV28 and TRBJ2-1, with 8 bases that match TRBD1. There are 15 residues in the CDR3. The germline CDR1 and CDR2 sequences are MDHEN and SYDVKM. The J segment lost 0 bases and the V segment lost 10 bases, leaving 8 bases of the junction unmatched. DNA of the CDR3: TGTGCCACTAAATGGGGGACAGGCTCCTACAATGAGCAGTTCTTC. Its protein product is CATKWGTGSYNEQFF.

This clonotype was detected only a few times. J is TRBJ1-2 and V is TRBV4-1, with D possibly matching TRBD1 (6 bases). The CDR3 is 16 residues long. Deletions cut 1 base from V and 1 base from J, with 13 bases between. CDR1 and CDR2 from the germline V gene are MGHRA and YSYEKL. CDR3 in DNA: TGCGCCAGCAGCCAAGCTCTTCTAGGGGGTAACTATGGCTACACCTTC. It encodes CASSQALLGGNYGYTF.

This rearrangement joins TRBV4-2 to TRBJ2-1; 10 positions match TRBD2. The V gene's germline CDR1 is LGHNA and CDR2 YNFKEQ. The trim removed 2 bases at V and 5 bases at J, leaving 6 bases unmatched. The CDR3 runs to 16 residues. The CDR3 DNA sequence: TGTGCCAGCAGCCAAAAGGAGCTAGCGGGGGACAATGAGCAGTTCTTC. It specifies CASSQKELAGDNEQFF.